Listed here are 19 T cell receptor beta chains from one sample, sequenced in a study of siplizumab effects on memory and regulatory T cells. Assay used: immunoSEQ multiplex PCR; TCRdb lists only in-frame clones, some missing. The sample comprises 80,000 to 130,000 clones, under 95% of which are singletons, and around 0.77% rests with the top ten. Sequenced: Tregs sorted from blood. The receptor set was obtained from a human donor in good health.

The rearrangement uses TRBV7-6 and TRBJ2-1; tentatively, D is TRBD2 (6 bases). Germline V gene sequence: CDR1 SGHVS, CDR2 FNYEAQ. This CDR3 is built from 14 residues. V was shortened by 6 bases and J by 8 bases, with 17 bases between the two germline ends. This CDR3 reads CASRQDAGGDEQFF. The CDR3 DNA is TGTGCCAGCAGACAAGACGCCGGCGGGGATGAGCAGTTCTTC.

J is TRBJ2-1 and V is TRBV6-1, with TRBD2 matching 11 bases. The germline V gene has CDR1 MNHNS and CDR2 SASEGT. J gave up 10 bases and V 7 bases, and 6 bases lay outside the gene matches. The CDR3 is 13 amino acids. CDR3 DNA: TGTGCCAGCAATCCGGGACTAGCGGACGAGCAGTTCTTC. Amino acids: CASNPGLADEQFF.

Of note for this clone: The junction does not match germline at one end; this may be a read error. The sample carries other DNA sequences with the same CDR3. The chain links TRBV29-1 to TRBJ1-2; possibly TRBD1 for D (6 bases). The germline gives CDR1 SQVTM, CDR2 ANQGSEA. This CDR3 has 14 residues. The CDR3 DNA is TGCAGCGTTGGCAGTGCTAAGGGGGACTATGGCTACACTTTC. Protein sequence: CSVGSAKGDYGYTF.

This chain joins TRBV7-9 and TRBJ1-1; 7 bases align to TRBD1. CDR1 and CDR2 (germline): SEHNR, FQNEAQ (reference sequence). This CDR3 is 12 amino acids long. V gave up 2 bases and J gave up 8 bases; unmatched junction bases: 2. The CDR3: CASSLTGDEAFF. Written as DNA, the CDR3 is TGTGCCAGCAGCTTAACAGGGGACGAAGCTTTCTTT. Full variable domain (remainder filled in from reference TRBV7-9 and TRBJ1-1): DTGVSQNPRHKITKRGQNVTFRCDPISEHNRLYWYRQTLGQGPEFLTYFQNEAQLEKSRLLSDRFSAERPKGSFSTLEIQRTEQGDSAMYLCASSLTGDEAFFGQGTRLTVV.

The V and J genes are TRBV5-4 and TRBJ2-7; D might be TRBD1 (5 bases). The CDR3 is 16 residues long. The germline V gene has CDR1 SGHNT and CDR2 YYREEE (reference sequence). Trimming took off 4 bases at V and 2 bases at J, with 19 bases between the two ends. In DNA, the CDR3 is TGTGCCAGCAGCCTCTCCCCCCCGGACAAAGCCTACGAGCAGTACTTC. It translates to CASSLSPPDKAYEQYF.

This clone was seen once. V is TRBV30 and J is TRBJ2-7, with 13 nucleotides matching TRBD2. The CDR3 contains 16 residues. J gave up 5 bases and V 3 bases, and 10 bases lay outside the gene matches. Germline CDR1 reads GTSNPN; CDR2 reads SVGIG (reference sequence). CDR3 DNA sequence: TGTGCCTGGAGAACAGAGATTGGACTAGCGGGAGACGAGCAGTACTTC. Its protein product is CAWRTEIGLAGDEQYF.

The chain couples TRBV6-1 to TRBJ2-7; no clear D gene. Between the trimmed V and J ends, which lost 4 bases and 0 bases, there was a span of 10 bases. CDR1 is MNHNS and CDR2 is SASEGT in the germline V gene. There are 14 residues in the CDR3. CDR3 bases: TGTGCCAGCAGTGGCAGGTGGAGCTCCTACGAGCAGTACTTC. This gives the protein CASSGRWSSYEQYF.

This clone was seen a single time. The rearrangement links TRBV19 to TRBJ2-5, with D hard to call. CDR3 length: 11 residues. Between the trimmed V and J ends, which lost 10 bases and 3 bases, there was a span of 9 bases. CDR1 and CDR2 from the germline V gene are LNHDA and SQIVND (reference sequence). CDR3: CATEEEETQYF. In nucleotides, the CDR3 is TGTGCCACCGAGGAAGAAGAGACCCAGTACTTC.

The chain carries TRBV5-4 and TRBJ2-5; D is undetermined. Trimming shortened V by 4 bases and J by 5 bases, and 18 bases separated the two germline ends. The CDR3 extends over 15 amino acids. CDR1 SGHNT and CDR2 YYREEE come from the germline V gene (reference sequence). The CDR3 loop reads CASSLGPEPRETQYF. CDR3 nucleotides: TGTGCCAGCAGCCTGGGCCCGGAGCCGCGGGAGACCCAGTACTTC.

Here the CDR3 DNA reads TGTGCCAGCAGCTGGGCAGGGATGGTCAGGAACGAGCAGTACTTC. Translating it yields CASSWAGMVRNEQYF. The chain links TRBV7-2 to TRBJ2-7; a possible D gene is TRBD1 (5 bases). CDR3 length: 15 residues. The germline CDR1 and CDR2 sequences are SGHTA and FQGNSA. The V end was cut by 4 bases, the J end by 5 bases, with 18 bases between.

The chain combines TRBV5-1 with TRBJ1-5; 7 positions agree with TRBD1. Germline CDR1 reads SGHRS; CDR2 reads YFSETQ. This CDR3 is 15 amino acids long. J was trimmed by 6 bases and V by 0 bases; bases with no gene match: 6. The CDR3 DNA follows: TGCGCCAGCAGCTTGGGGAGGGGGCCGGGTCAGCCCCAGCATTTT. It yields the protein CASSLGRGPGQPQHF. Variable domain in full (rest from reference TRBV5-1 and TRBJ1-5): KAGVTQTPRYLIKTRGQQVTLSCSPISGHRSVSWYQQTPGQGLQFLFEYFSETQRNKGNFPGRFSGRQFSNSRSEMNVSTLELGDSALYLCASSLGRGPGQPQHFGDGTRLSIL.

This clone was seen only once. The DNA of the CDR3 is TGCGCCAGCAGCTTGGGGACCGGGAATTACTACGAGCAGTACTTC. Its translation is CASSLGTGNYYEQYF. The chain recombines TRBV5-1 with TRBJ2-7, with D perhaps TRBD2 (5 bases). The ends were cut back, 0 bases at V and 3 bases at J, with 13 bases in the middle. Germline CDR1 reads SGHRS; CDR2 reads YFSETQ. The CDR3 consists of 15 residues.

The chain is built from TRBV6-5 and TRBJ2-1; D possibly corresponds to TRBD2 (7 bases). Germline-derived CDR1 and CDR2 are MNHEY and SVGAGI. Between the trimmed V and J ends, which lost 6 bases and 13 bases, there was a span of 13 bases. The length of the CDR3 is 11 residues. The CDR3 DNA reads TGTGCCAGCAGCCAAGGGGGGGGCCAGTTCTTC. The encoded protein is CASSQGGGQFF.

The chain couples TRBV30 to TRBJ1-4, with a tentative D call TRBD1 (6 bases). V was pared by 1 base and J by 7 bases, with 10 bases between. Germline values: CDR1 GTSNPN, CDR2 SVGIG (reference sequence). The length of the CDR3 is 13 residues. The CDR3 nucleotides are TGTGCCTGGAGTGGAGTAGGGGGTGAAAAACTGTTTTTT. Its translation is CAWSGVGGEKLFF. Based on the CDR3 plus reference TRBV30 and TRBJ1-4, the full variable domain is SQTIHQWPATLVQPVGSPLSLECTVEGTSNPNLYWYRQAAGRGLQLLFYSVGIGQISSEVPQNLSASRPQDRQFILSSKKLLLSDSGFYLCAWSGVGGEKLFFGSGTQLSVL.

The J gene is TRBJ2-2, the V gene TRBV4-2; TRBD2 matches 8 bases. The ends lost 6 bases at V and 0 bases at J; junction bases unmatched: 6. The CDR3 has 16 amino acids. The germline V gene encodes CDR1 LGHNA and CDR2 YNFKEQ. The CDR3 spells CASSSRAGANTGELFF. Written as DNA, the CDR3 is TGTGCCAGCAGTTCCCGAGCGGGAGCGAACACCGGGGAGCTGTTTTTT.

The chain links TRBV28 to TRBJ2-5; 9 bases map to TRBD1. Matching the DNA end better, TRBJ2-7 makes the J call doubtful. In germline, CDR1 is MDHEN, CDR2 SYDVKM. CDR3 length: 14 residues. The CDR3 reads CASRIPGQGREQYF. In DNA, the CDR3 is TGTGCCAGCAGAATTCCGGGACAGGGTCGCGAGCAGTACTTC.

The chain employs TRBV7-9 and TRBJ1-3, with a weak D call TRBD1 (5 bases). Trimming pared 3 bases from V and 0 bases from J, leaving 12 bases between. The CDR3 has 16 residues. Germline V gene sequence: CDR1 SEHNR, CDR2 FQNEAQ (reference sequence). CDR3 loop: CASSFRRRGSGNTIYF. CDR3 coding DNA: TGTGCCAGCAGCTTCCGGCGGAGGGGCTCTGGAAACACCATATATTTT.

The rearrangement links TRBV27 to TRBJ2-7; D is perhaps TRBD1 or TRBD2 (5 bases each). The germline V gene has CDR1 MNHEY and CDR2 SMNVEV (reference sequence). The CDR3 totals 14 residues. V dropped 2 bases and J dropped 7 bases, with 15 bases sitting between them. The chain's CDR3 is CASSLGTGASEQYF. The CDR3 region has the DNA TGTGCCAGCAGTTTAGGGACGGGTGCTTCGGAGCAGTACTTC.

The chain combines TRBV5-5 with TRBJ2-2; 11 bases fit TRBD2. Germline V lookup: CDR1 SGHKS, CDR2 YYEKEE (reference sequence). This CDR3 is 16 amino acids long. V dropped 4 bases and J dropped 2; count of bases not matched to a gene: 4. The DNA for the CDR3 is TGTGCCAGCAGCATGGGACTAGCGGTAAACACCGGGGAGCTGTTTTTT. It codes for CASSMGLAVNTGELFF.